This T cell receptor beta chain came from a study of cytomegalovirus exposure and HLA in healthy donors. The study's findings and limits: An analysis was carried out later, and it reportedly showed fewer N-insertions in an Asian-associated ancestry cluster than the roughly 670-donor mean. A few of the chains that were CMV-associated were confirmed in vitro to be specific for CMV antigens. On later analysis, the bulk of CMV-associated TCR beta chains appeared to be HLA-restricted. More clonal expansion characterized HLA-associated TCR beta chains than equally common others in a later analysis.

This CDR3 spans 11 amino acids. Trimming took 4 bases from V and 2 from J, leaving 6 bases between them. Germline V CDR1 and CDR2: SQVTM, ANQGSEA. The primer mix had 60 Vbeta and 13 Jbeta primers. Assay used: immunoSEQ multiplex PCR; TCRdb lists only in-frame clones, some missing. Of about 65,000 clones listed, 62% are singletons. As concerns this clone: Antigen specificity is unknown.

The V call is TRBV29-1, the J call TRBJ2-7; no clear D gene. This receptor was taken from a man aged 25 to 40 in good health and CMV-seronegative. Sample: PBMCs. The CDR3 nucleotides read TGCAGCGTTGCTACAGCCTACGAGCAGTACTTC. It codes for CSVATAYEQYF.